The 8 T cell receptor beta chains in this list originate from one sample, sequenced in a study of T cells in tuberculosis. Thawed, overnight-rested PBMC were stained with GMM-loaded CD1B tetramer, viability dye and anti-CD3, then sorted. The CD1B tetramers carried C32 glucose monomycolate purified from Rhodococcus equi. Assay: immunoSEQ multiplex PCR; the TCRdb copy retains only in-frame clones and omits some. The sample lists about 58,000 clones; around 90% were seen once. The sequencing input was CD1b-GMM tetramer-negative cells sorted from PBMCs. Receptors originate from an adult woman with latent tuberculosis.

The chain uses TRBV19 and TRBJ2-5; unclear D gene. Germline values: CDR1 LNHDA, CDR2 SQIVND (reference sequence). V was trimmed by 6 bases and J by 0 bases, leaving 17 bases between them. This CDR3 comprises 16 residues. Here the CDR3 reads CASSPTENPYQETQYF. The DNA for the CDR3 is TGTGCCAGTAGCCCGACTGAGAACCCATACCAAGAGACCCAGTACTTC.

In this sample, this clone turned up once. The chain is built from TRBV4-3 and TRBJ2-7; TRBD2 matches 8 bases. CDR1 is LGHNA and CDR2 is YSLEER in the germline V gene. This CDR3 has 13 amino acids. J lost 4 bases, V lost 3 bases, and 2 bases had no gene match. CDR3 amino acids: CASSHGGGYEQYF. Here the CDR3 DNA reads TGCGCCAGCAGCCACGGGGGGGGGTACGAGCAGTACTTC.

The chain is built from TRBV6-1 and TRBJ2-7, with D possibly matching TRBD2 (6 bases). The ends were cut back, 3 bases at V and 0 bases at J, with 12 bases in the middle. CDR3 length: 15 residues. Looked up from germline, CDR1 is MNHNS and CDR2 is SASEGT. DNA of the CDR3: TGTGCCAGCAGTGATTCCGCGGGGAGCTCCTACGAGCAGTACTTC. This codes for CASSDSAGSSYEQYF.

This clone was seen a few times. This sequence joins TRBV5-6 and TRBJ2-7, with D maybe TRBD2 (6 bases). Looked up from germline, CDR1 is SGHDT and CDR2 is YYEEEE. This CDR3 spans 14 amino acids. Trimming shortened V by 1 base and J by 5 bases, and 13 bases separated the two germline ends. The CDR3: CASSLIGGTHEQYF. CDR3 nucleotide sequence: TGTGCCAGCAGCTTGATCGGGGGTACCCACGAGCAGTACTTC.

The V gene is TRBV18, the J gene TRBJ1-4; D not resolved. The V end lost 3 bases, the J end lost 7 bases, and 15 bases lay between the germline ends. Germline loops: CDR1 KGHSH, CDR2 LQKENI. The CDR3 has 15 amino acids. The CDR3 here is CASSPRGGRGEKLFF. CDR3 DNA: TGTGCCAGCTCACCCCGGGGAGGACGCGGTGAAAAACTGTTTTTT. The full variable domain, rest sourced from reference TRBV18 and TRBJ1-4, is NAGVMQNPRHLVRRRGQEARLRCSPMKGHSHVYWYRQLPEEGLKFMVYLQKENIIDESGMPKERFSAEFPKEGPSILRIQQVVRGDSAAYFCASSPRGGRGEKLFFGSGTQLSVL.

The chain employs TRBV6-5 and TRBJ2-5; D might be TRBD2 (5 bases). This CDR3 spans 13 amino acids. Trimming removed 5 bases from V and 2 bases from J, with 9 bases in between. Germline V CDR1 and CDR2: MNHEY, SVGAGI. This CDR3 is CASSRGDQETQYF. The CDR3 DNA reads as TGTGCCAGCAGTCGGGGAGATCAAGAGACCCAGTACTTC.

The V call is TRBV9, the J call TRBJ2-6; 7 nucleotides line up with TRBD2. Looked up from germline, CDR1 is SGDLS and CDR2 is YYNGEE. Trimming at V came to 5 bases and at J to 1 base, leaving 6 bases not matched to a gene. This CDR3 has 16 residues. The CDR3 is CASRRGLGSGANVLTF. The DNA for the CDR3 is TGTGCCAGCAGGCGGGGGTTGGGTTCTGGGGCCAACGTCCTGACTTTC. The variable domain in full, completed from reference TRBV9 and TRBJ2-6, reads DSGVTQTPKHLITATGQRVTLRCSPRSGDLSVYWYQQSLDQGLQFLIQYYNGEERAKGNILERFSAQQFPDLHSELNLSSLELGDSALYFCASRRGLGSGANVLTFGAGSRLTVL.

The gene calls are TRBV19 and TRBJ1-1; TRBD1 is a possible D gene (5 bases). The CDR3 runs 14 residues. V lost 3 bases and J lost 3, with 11 bases in between. The germline gives CDR1 LNHDA, CDR2 SQIVND (reference sequence). CDR3 nucleotides: TGTGCCAGTAGTATCTTCGCGGGGGACACTGAAGCTTTCTTT. This encodes CASSIFAGDTEAFF.